The table lists the clone carrying this T cell receptor beta chain with many counts. The data belong to a study of glioma-infiltrating T cells. There are 15 residues in the CDR3. V dropped 5 bases and J dropped 5 bases, with 17 bases sitting between them. Using RNA template, CDR3s of TCR alpha and beta were amplified with iRepertoire arm-PCR. TCRdb processed the multiplex PCR reads anew with MiXCR; each CDR3 protein has one entry. This sample carries 9,500 to 15,000 distinct CDR3 sequences, about 30% of them seen once, and the ten largest clones take 42%. V gene TRBV12-3 or TRBV12-4 combines with J gene TRBJ2-3, with D hard to call. Sequenced: glioma tissue, nonneoplastic brain tissue, or PBMCs (not recorded which). This TCR derives from a human donor with low-grade glioma or glioblastoma, undergoing nonglioma brain surgery, or in good health (not recorded which). CDR3 protein: CASSVVSAPGDTQYF. The DNA of the CDR3 is TGTGCCAGCAGTGTTGTGTCGGCTCCCGGAGATACGCAGTATTTT.